A single sample is the source of the 2 T cell receptor beta chains below, sequenced in a study of breast tumors, draining lymph nodes, adjacent tissues. TCRdb independently ran MiXCR on the multiplex PCR reads; one entry per CDR3 protein. The sample lists 70,000 or so distinct CDR3 sequences; around two fifths were seen once. Input material: breast tumor tissue. The receptor source for this set is a female donor with breast cancer. Some clones in this sample may be carry-over from other donors' samples.

The rearrangement uses TRBV12-3 or TRBV12-4 and TRBJ1-6; 9 bases are a match to TRBD1. The CDR3 has 13 amino acids. V gave up 8 bases and J gave up 10 bases; unmatched junction bases: 6. The CDR3 reads CASSATGGSPLHF. Written as DNA, the CDR3 is TGTGCCAGCTCTGCGACAGGGGGATCACCCCTCCACTTT.

The CDR3 protein is CASSIRAGTEAYNEQFF. The CDR3 coding sequence is TGTGCCAGTAGTATAAGGGCGGGCACTGAAGCTTACAATGAGCAGTTCTTC. This chain connects TRBV19 to TRBJ2-1, with D possibly TRBD2 on 5 matching bases. Deletions cut 2 bases from V and 4 bases from J, with 18 bases between. The germline V gene encodes CDR1 LNHDA and CDR2 SQIVND (reference sequence). The CDR3 totals 17 residues.